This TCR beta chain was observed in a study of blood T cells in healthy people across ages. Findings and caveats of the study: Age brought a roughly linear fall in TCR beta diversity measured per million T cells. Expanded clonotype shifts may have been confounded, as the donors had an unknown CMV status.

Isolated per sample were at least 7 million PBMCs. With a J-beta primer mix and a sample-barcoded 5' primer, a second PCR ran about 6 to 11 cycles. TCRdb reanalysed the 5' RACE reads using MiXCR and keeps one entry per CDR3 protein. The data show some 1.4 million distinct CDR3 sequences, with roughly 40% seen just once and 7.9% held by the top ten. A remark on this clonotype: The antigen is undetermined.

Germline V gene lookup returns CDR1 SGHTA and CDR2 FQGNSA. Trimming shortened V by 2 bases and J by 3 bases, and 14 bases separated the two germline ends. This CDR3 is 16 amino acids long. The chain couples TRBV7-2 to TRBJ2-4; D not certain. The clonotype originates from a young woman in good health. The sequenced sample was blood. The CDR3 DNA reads TGTGCCAGCAGCTTACGAACCTCCCCAGGCAAAAACATTCAGTACTTC. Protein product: CASSLRTSPGKNIQYF.